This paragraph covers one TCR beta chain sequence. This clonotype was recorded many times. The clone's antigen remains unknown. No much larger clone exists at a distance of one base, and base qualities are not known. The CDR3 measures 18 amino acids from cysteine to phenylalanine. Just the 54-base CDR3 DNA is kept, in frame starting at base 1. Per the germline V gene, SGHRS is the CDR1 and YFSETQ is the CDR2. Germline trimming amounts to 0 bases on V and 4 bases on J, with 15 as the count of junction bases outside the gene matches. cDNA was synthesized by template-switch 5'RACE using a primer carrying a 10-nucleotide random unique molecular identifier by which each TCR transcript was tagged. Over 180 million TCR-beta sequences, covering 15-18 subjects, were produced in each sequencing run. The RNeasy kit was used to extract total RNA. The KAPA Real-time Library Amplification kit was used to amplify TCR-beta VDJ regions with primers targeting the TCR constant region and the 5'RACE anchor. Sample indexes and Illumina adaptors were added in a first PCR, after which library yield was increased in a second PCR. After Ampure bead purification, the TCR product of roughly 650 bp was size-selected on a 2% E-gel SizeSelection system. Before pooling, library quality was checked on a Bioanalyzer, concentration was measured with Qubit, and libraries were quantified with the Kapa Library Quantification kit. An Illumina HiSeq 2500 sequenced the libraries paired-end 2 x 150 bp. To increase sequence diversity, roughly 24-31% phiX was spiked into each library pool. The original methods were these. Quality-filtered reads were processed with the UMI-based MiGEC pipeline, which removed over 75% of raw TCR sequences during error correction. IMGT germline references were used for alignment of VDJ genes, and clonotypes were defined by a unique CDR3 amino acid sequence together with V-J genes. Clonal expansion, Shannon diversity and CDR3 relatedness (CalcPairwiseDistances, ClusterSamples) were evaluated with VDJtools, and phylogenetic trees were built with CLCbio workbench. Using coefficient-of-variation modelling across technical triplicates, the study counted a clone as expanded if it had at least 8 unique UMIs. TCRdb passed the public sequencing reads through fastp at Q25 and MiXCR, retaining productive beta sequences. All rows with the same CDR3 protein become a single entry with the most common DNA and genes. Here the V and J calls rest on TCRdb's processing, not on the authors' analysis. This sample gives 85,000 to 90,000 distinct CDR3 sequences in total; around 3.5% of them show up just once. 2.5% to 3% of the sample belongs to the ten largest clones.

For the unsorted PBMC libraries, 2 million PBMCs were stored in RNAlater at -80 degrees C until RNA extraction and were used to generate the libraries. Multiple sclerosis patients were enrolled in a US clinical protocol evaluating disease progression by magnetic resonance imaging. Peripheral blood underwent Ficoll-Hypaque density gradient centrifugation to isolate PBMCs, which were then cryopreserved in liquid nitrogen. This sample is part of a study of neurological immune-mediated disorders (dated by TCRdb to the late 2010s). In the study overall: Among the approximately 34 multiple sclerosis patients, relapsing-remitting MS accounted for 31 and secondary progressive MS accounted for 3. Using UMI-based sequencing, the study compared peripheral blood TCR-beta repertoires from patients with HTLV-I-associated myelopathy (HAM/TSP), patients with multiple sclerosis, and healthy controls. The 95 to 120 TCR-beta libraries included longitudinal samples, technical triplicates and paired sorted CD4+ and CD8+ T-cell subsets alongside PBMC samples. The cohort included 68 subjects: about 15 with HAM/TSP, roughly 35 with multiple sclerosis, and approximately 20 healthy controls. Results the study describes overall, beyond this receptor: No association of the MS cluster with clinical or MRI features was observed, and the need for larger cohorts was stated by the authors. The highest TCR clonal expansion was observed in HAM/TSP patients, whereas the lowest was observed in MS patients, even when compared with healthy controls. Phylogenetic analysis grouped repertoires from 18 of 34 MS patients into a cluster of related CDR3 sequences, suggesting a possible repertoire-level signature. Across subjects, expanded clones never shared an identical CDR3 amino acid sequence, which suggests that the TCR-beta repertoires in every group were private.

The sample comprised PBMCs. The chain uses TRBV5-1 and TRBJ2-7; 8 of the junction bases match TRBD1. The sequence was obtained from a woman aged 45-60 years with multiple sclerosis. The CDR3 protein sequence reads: CASSLVVRGSGTGYEQYF. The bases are TGCGCCAGCAGCTTGGTGGTTCGAGGGTCCGGGACAGGTTACGAGCAGTACTTC.